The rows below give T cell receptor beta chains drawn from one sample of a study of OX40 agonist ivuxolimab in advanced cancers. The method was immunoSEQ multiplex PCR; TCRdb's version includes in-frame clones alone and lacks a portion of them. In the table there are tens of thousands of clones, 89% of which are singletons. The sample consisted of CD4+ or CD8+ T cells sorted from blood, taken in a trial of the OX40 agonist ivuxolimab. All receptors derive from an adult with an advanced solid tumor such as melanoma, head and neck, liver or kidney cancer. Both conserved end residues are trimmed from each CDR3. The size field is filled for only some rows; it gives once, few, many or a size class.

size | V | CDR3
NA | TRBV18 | ASSGTSGRNEQF
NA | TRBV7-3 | ASSLIGSETQY
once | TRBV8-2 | ARMGRSTSGTQY
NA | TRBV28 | ASSPPDRAETQY
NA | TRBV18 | ASSPGGNQPQH
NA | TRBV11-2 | ASSHTGQNNSPLH
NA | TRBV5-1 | ASSLDSGDQPQH
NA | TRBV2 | ASSVGDRRGMNTEAF
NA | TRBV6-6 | ASSPRDPRANYGYT
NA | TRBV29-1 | SVEKEQTQAF
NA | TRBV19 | ASSIDRAGDTQY
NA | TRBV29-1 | SVEDRGQAF
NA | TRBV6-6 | ATTKGRREKLF
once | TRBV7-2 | ASSPDRNSPLH
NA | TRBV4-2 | ASSQDRERNTIY
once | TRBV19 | ASSLLWDTEAF
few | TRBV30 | AWSIGETQY
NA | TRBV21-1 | ASSGRVGEQY
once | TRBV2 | ASRFEVNTEAF
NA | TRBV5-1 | ASSLGTEGQPQH
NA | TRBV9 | ASSPDTGELF
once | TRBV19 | ASSSRDLYGYT
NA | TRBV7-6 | ASSLEGGTDTQY
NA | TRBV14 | ASQDTGELF
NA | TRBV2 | ASSYGTGTATNEKLF
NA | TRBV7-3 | ASSPTSGRAWRQF
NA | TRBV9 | ASSVDLRGEKLF
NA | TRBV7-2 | ASSFGGATRHDIFEQY
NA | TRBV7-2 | ASLPRSSSNYGYT
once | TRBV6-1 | ASPKGYYPEAF
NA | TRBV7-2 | ASSNSGPNTEAF
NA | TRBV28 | ASTVTASNYGYT
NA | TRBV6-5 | ASSRHSMNTEAF
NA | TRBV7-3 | ASSSSFTGTDTQY
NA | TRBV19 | ASSRERATDTQY
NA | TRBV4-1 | ASSQPDRAQETQY
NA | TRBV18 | ASSTTVNTEAF
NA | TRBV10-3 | AISESGGAGNEQF
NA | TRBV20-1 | SDPDTYEQY
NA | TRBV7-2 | ASSLGPYLRSSYEQY
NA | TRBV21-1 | ASSKSWRAEQY
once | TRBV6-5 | ASSTQGTGETQY
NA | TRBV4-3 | ASSQEATNEKLF